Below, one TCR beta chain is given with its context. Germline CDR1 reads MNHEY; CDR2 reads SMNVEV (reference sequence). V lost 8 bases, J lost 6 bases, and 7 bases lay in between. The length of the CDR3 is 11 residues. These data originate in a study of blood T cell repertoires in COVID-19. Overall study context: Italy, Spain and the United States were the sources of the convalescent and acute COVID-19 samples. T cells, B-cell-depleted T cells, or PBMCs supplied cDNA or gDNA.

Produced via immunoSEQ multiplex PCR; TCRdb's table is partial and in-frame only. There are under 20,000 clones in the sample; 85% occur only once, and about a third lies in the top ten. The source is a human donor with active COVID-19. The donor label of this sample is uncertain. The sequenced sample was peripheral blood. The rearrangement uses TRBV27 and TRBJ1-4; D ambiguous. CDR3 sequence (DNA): TGTGCCAGCCGAGGATATGAAAAACTGTTTTTT. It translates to CASRGYEKLFF. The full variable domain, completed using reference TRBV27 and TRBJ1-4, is EAQVTQNPRYLITVTGKKLTVTCSQNMNHEYMSWYRQDPGLGLRQIYYSMNVEVTDKGDVPEGYKVSRKEKRNFPLILESPSPNQTSLYFCASRGYEKLFFGSGTQLSVL.